Listed below are T cell receptor beta chains from one sample, sequenced in a study of T cell responses to AZD1222 COVID-19 vaccine. The protocol was immunoSEQ multiplex PCR, while the TCRdb copy is restricted to in-frame clones and leaves out a portion. The sample yields 120,000 or so clones, 91% seen once. The sequenced sample was peripheral blood, obtained on day 0 of AZD1222 vaccination. The receptors were gathered from an adult in good health. CDR3s include the opening cysteine and the closing phenylalanine or tryptophan. A D gene is named only where the DNA matches it firmly. Clone size is shown for a subset of rows, as once, few, many or a class of expanded clone.

j_call	d_call	clone_size	v_call	cdr3_aa	cdr3_nt
TRBJ2-1	NA	NA	TRBV5-1	CASSLGGGNYNEQFF	TGCGCCAGCAGCTTGGGGGGTGGTAACTACAATGAGCAGTTCTTC
TRBJ1-1	TRBD1	NA	TRBV9	CASSPTGGLPDEAFF	TGTGCCAGCAGCCCGACAGGGGGCCTTCCAGACGAAGCTTTCTTT
TRBJ1-1	TRBD1	NA	TRBV3-1/TRBV3-2	CASSLQGIHTEAFF	TGTGCCAGCAGCCTACAGGGGATTCACACTGAAGCTTTCTTT
TRBJ2-1	NA	NA	TRBV6-1	CASSEPGTLGNEQFF	TGTGCCAGCAGTGAACCGGGTACTTTAGGCAATGAGCAGTTCTTC
TRBJ1-5	NA	NA	TRBV28	CASGSRTVRNQPQHF	TGTGCCAGCGGATCAAGGACAGTCCGCAATCAGCCCCAGCATTTT
TRBJ1-1	NA	NA	TRBV7-2	CASTKGGFPEAFF	TGTGCCAGCACCAAGGGGGGGTTCCCTGAAGCTTTCTTT
TRBJ1-3	NA	NA	TRBV29-1	CSVNAGNTIYF	TGCAGCGTTAACGCCGGAAACACCATATATTTT
TRBJ1-2	TRBD1	NA	TRBV13	CASSLGQGTDYGYTF	TGTGCCAGCAGCCTCGGACAGGGTACCGACTATGGCTACACCTTC
TRBJ1-2	NA	NA	TRBV3-1/TRBV3-2	CASSEPGVGYTF	TGTGCCAGCAGCGAACCAGGGGTCGGCTACACCTTC
TRBJ1-4	TRBD1	NA	TRBV7-9	CASSSGQGISEKLFF	TGTGCCAGCAGCTCGGGACAGGGGATTTCTGAAAAACTGTTTTTT
TRBJ2-5	NA	NA	TRBV5-1	CASSLELGDTRKETQYF	TGCGCCAGCAGCTTGGAGTTAGGGGACACCCGAAAAGAGACCCAGTACTTC
TRBJ2-7	NA	NA	TRBV7-9	CASSSVWGSYEQYF	TGTGCCAGCAGCTCGGTTTGGGGATCCTACGAGCAGTACTTC
TRBJ2-3	TRBD1	NA	TRBV19	CASSDRGALGTDTQYF	TGTGCCAGTAGCGACAGGGGTGCCCTTGGCACAGATACGCAGTATTTT
TRBJ2-1	NA	NA	TRBV10-3	CAIARDGSYNEQFF	TGTGCCATCGCCCGGGACGGTTCCTACAATGAGCAGTTCTTC
TRBJ1-1	NA	NA	TRBV5-1	CASSLAGTETFF	TGCGCCAGCAGCTTGGCGGGCACCGAAACTTTCTTT
TRBJ1-3	TRBD1	NA	TRBV19	CASTDRHSGNTIYF	TGTGCCAGTACGGACAGGCACTCTGGAAACACCATATATTTT
TRBJ1-5	TRBD1	NA	TRBV19	CATRDSYSNQPQHF	TGTGCCACGCGGGACAGTTATAGCAATCAGCCCCAGCATTTT
TRBJ1-3	NA	NA	TRBV7-3	CASSPSIGNTIYF	TGTGCCAGCAGCCCCTCAATTGGAAACACCATATATTTT
TRBJ2-5	NA	NA	TRBV6-5	CASTPPGGETQYF	TGTGCCAGCACTCCTCCAGGTGGAGAGACCCAGTACTTC
TRBJ1-1	NA	NA	TRBV14	CASSQDLQGEAFF	TGTGCCAGCAGCCAAGATCTTCAGGGAGAAGCTTTCTTT
TRBJ1-6	NA	NA	TRBV11-2	CASRVGGGSPLHF	TGTGCCAGCCGGGTTGGGGGGGGCTCACCCCTCCACTTT
TRBJ2-7	NA	NA	TRBV27	CASSLLGPSYEQYF	TGTGCCAGCAGTTTATTGGGCCCCTCCTACGAGCAGTACTTC
TRBJ2-7	TRBD1	NA	TRBV5-8	CASSGTGQGSEQYF	TGTGCCAGCAGCGGTACCGGACAGGGGAGCGAGCAGTACTTC
TRBJ2-1	NA	NA	TRBV24-1	CATSEPRLDYNEQFF	TGTGCCACCAGTGAACCCCGCCTCGATTACAATGAGCAGTTCTTC
TRBJ1-2	NA	NA	TRBV28	CASTFWDALGVRVAF	TGTGCCAGCACCTTTTGGGACGCTCTCGGGGTACGGGTGGCCTTC
TRBJ2-7	NA	NA	TRBV11-1	CASSSVYEQYF	TGTGCCAGCAGCAGCGTATACGAGCAGTACTTC
TRBJ1-2	NA	NA	TRBV5-6	CASSSAGVGGYTF	TGTGCCAGCAGCTCTGCAGGGGTAGGTGGCTACACCTTC
TRBJ2-7	NA	NA	TRBV27	CASSLTYSAGNEQYF	TGTGCCAGCAGTCTAACGTATTCGGCTGGCAACGAGCAGTACTTC
TRBJ1-1	NA	NA	TRBV7-8	CASSLNTEAFF	TGTGCCAGCAGCTTAAACACTGAAGCTTTCTTT
TRBJ1-2	TRBD1	NA	TRBV18	CASSPTGQPNYGYTF	TGTGCCAGCTCACCGACGGGACAGCCGAACTATGGCTACACCTTC
TRBJ1-6	TRBD1	once	TRBV6-4	CASIDRVSPLHF	TGTGCCAGCATAGACAGGGTTTCACCCCTCCACTTT
TRBJ1-5	NA	NA	TRBV6-6	CASSPPYYEGQPQHF	TGTGCCAGCAGTCCACCTTATTATGAGGGTCAGCCCCAGCATTTT
TRBJ2-5	TRBD1	NA	TRBV10-2	CASSGDTGVEETQYF	TGCGCCAGCAGTGGAGACACAGGGGTCGAAGAGACCCAGTACTTC
TRBJ2-3	NA	NA	TRBV3-1/TRBV3-2	CASSQATPSDTQYF	TGTGCCAGCAGCCAAGCCACACCATCAGATACGCAGTATTTT
TRBJ2-7	NA	NA	TRBV3-1/TRBV3-2	CASRGDSDYEQYF	TGTGCCAGCAGGGGGGACTCCGACTACGAGCAGTACTTC
TRBJ2-7	NA	NA	TRBV10-2	CASSVRGSYEQYF	TGCGCCAGCAGTGTTCGGGGCTCCTACGAGCAGTACTTC
TRBJ1-5	NA	NA	TRBV15	CATRRVGSPQHF	TGTGCCACCCGGCGGGTGGGATCGCCCCAGCATTTT
TRBJ2-3	TRBD1	NA	TRBV6-2/TRBV6-3	CASSYGTGHTDTQYF	TGTGCCAGCAGTTACGGGACAGGCCACACAGATACGCAGTATTTT
TRBJ1-5	TRBD1	NA	TRBV19	CASSFAGQGNQPQHF	TGTGCCAGTAGTTTCGCGGGACAGGGTAATCAGCCCCAGCATTTT
TRBJ2-1	NA	NA	TRBV7-8	CASSPLHGGSYNEQFF	TGTGCCAGCAGCCCCCTCCACGGAGGCTCCTACAATGAGCAGTTCTTC
TRBJ2-3	NA	NA	TRBV3-1/TRBV3-2	CASSRAGTDTQYF	TGTGCCAGCAGCCGAGCAGGCACAGATACGCAGTATTTT
TRBJ1-3	NA	NA	TRBV27	CASSSLGRDSGNTIYF	TGTGCCAGCAGCTCTTTAGGTAGGGACTCTGGAAACACCATATATTTT
TRBJ1-1	TRBD1	NA	TRBV28	CASSLAPADRVIEAFF	TGTGCCAGCAGTTTAGCCCCCGCCGACAGGGTGATTGAAGCTTTCTTT
TRBJ1-1	NA	once	TRBV7-8	CASSLDGRLTEAFF	TGTGCCAGCAGCTTAGACGGGCGATTGACTGAAGCTTTCTTT
TRBJ1-5	NA	NA	TRBV27	CASSLTPHQPQHF	TGTGCCAGCAGTTTAACCCCCCATCAGCCCCAGCATTTT
TRBJ1-5	NA	NA	TRBV7-2	CASSLVGSGRGPQHF	TGTGCCAGCAGCTTAGTGGGGTCGGGCCGGGGGCCCCAGCATTTT
TRBJ1-2	NA	NA	TRBV6-1	CASSETLLGGGYTF	TGTGCCAGCAGTGAAACCTTGCTGGGAGGAGGCTACACCTTC
TRBJ2-7	NA	NA	TRBV5-6	CASSLGQSYGEQYF	TGTGCCAGCAGCTTGGGTCAAAGTTACGGCGAGCAGTACTTC
TRBJ1-1	NA	once	TRBV12-3/TRBV12-4	CASRLATNTEAFF	TGTGCCAGCAGACTTGCAACGAACACTGAAGCTTTCTTT
TRBJ1-5	NA	NA	TRBV7-8	CASSQTEGDNQPQHF	TGTGCCAGCAGTCAAACTGAGGGCGACAATCAGCCCCAGCATTTT
TRBJ1-5	TRBD1	NA	TRBV19	CASRTGADNQPQHF	TGTGCCAGTAGGACAGGGGCGGACAATCAGCCCCAGCATTTT
TRBJ1-3	NA	NA	TRBV2	CASRSGGRNTIYF	TGTGCCAGCAGGTCCGGGGGCCGAAACACCATATATTTT
TRBJ1-2	NA	NA	TRBV27	CASSLSIGQTANYGYTF	TGTGCCAGCAGTTTATCTATTGGACAGACGGCTAACTATGGCTACACCTTC
TRBJ2-7	NA	NA	TRBV29-1	CSVVFRVDHEQYF	TGCAGCGTTGTATTCAGGGTGGACCACGAGCAGTACTTC
TRBJ2-5	NA	once	TRBV27	CASRGTDQETQYF	TGTGCCAGCAGAGGGACGGACCAAGAGACCCAGTACTTC
TRBJ1-5	NA	few	TRBV6-1	CASSEAGGLTPQHF	TGTGCCAGCAGTGAAGCGGGGGGGCTTACGCCCCAGCATTTT